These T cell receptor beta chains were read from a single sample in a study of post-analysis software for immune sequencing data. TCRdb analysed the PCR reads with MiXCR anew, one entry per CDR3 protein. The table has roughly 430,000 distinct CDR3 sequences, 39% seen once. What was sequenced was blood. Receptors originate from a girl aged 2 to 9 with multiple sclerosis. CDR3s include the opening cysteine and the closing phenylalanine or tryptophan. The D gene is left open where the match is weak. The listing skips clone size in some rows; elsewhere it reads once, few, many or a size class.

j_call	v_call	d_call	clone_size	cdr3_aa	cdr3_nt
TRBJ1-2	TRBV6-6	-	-	CASIGPRNGYTF	TGTGCCAGCATAGGACCTCGGAACGGCTACACCTTC
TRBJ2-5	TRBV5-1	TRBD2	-	CASSLADRTSGVQETQYF	TGCGCTAGCAGCTTGGCCGATAGGACTAGCGGTGTTCAAGAGACCCAGTACTTC
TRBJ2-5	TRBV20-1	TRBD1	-	CSAVTGNPRVTQYF	TGCAGTGCCGTGACAGGGAACCCTCGCGTCACCCAGTACTTC
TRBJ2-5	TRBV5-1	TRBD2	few	CASSPVPGGETQYF	TGCGCCAGCAGCCCAGTGCCGGGAGGCGAGACCCAGTACTTC
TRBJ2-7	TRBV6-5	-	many	CASSQGGEQYF	TGTGCCAGCAGCCAGGGCGGCGAGCAGTACTTC
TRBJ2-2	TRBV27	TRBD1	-	CASSRADRGSTGELFF	TGTGCCAGCAGTCGCGCCGACAGGGGCTCCACCGGGGAGCTGTTTTTT
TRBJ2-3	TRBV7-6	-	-	CASSLNGQGDTQYF	TGTGCCAGCAGCTTAAACGGCCAAGGGGATACGCAGTATTTT
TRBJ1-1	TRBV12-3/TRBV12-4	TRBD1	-	CASSPMTGFGTEAFF	TGTGCCAGCAGTCCGATGACAGGGTTCGGCACTGAAGCTTTCTTT
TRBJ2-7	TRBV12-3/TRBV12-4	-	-	CASSLSPTGSYEQYF	TGTGCCAGCAGTTTATCTCCAACAGGATCCTACGAGCAGTACTTC
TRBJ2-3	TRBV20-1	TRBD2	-	CSAREPAGDTDTQYF	TGCAGTGCTAGAGAACCAGCGGGGGACACAGATACGCAGTATTTT
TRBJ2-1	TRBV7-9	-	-	CASSWGLNNEQFF	TGTGCCAGCAGCTGGGGGTTGAACAATGAGCAGTTCTTC
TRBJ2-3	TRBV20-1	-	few	CSASTGGAAWTDTQYF	TGCAGTGCGTCGACCGGTGGCGCAGCTTGGACAGATACGCAGTATTTT
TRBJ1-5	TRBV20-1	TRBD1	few	CSAGTEGDQPQHF	TGCAGTGCCGGGACAGAAGGGGATCAGCCCCAGCATTTT
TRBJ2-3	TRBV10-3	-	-	CAISDYSDTQYF	TGTGCCATCAGTGACTATAGTGATACGCAGTATTTT
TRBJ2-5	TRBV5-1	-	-	CASSLGQASLDTQYF	TGCGCCAGCAGCTTGGGACAGGCGTCCCTAGACACCCAGTACTTC
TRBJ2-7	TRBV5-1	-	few	CASSSRDNSYEQYF	TGCGCCAGCAGCTCCCGGGACAACTCCTACGAGCAGTACTTC
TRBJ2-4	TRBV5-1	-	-	CASSLPTGIGAKNIQYF	TGCGCCAGCAGCCTACCTACAGGGATTGGGGCCAAAAACATTCAGTACTTC
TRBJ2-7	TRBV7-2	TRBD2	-	CARRGRVGAGVYEQYF	TGTGCCAGGCGGGGCAGGGTAGGAGCGGGGGTCTACGAGCAGTACTTC
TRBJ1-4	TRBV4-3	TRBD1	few	CASSQRWRGQLNEKLFF	TGCGCCAGCAGCCAACGATGGAGGGGACAGCTTAATGAAAAACTGTTTTTT
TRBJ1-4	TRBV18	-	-	CASSPMGPGNEKLFF	TGTGCCAGCTCACCCATGGGGCCCGGGAATGAAAAACTGTTTTTT
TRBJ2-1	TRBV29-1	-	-	CSVDFGSYTGNEQFF	TGCAGCGTTGATTTCGGGTCATATACGGGCAATGAGCAGTTCTTC
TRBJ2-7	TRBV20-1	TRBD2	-	CSARDAGSGDYEQYF	TGCAGTGCTAGAGATGCGGGCAGCGGGGACTACGAGCAGTACTTC
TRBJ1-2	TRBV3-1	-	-	CASTDTNYGYTF	TGTGCCAGCACCGACACTAACTATGGCTACACCTTC
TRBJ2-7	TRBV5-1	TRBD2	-	CASSLARTSGGNEQYF	TGCGCCAGCAGCTTGGCTCGGACTAGCGGGGGCAACGAGCAGTACTTC
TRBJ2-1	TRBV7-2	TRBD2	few	CASSGVAGGALSSYNEQFF	TGTGCCAGCAGCGGGGTAGCGGGAGGCGCCCTGAGCTCCTACAATGAGCAGTTCTTC
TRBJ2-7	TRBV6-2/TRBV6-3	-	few	CASSDYNEQYF	TGTGCCAGCAGCGACTACAATGAGCAGTACTTC
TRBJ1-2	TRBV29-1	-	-	CSVATSSDNCGYTF	TGCAGCGTTGCGACCTCCAGCGACAACTGTGGCTACACCTTC
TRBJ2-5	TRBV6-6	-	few	CASSYSRGETQYF	TGTGCCAGCAGTTACAGTCGAGGGGAGACCCAGTACTTC
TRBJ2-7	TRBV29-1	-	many	CSVEMDNASYEQYF	TGCAGCGTAGAAATGGACAACGCCAGCTACGAGCAGTACTTC
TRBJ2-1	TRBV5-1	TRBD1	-	CASSLLVYSGGTQFF	TGCGCCAGCAGCTTGTTGGTCTATTCAGGGGGAACGCAGTTCTTC
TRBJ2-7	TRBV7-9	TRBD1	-	CASSPTGGSSYDQYF	TGTGCCAGCAGCCCCACAGGGGGCAGCTCCTACGATCAGTACTTC
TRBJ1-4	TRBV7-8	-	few	CASSLGLGRGTNEKLFF	TGTGCCAGCAGCTTAGGTTTAGGCAGGGGAACTAATGAAAAACTGTTTTTT
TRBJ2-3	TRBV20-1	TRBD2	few	CSARVLAGARDTQYF	TGCAGTGCTAGAGTACTAGCGGGGGCCCGAGATACGCAGTATTTT
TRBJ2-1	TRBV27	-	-	CASSLSNVLAKDLSGGNEQFF	TGTGCCAGCAGTTTATCGAACGTCCTAGCGAAGGATCTCTCCGGGGGCAATGAGCAGTTCTTC